This T cell receptor beta chain was retrieved from a study of shared clonotypes between healthy human individuals. The study's findings and limits: Sorted-subset sequencing, rarefaction showed, was incomplete despite large depth. The four-donor shared clonotypes exceeded non-shared clonotypes in generation probability, with non-shared ones scoring lower.

From CD4+ cells came CD45RA+ naive and CD45RA-negative memory subsets. Trimming removed 1 base at V and 2 bases at J, with 5 bases between. CDR3 length: 13 amino acids. Germline CDR1 SGHNT, CDR2 YENEEA. As regards this clone: Its antigen remains unknown. Other DNA sequences of this sample code for an identical CDR3.

The run depth of the assay was deep. The assay was immunoSEQ multiplex PCR, and TCRdb's table has in-frame clones only and misses some. The sample has roughly 1.5 million clones, 98% seen once. What was sequenced was naive CD4+ T cells sorted from blood. Subset meaning: CD45RA+ positively selected. The chain combines TRBV11-3 with TRBJ2-5; D possibly uses TRBD1 or TRBD2 (5 bases each). The receptor was derived from a man aged 25 to 40 in good health. In nucleotides, the CDR3 is TGTGCCAGCAGCTTAGGGGGGCAAGAGACCCAGTACTTC. It is translated as CASSLGGQETQYF.